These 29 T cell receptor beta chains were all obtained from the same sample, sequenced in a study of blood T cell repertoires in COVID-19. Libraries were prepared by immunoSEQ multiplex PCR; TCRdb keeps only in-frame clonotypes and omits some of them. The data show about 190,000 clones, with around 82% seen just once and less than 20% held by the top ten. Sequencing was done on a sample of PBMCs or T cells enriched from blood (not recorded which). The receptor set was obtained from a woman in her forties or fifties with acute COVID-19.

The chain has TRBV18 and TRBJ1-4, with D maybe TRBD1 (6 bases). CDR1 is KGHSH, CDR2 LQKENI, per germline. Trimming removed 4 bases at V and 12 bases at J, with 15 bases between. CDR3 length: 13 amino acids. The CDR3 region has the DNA TGTGCCAGCTCACTGGGGACAACGAGAGAACTGTTTTTT. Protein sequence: CASSLGTTRELFF. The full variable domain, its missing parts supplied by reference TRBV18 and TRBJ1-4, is NAGVMQNPRHLVRRRGQEARLRCSPMKGHSHVYWYRQLPEEGLKFMVYLQKENIIDESGMPKERFSAEFPKEGPSILRIQQVVRGDSAAYFCASSLGTTRELFFGSGTQLSVL.

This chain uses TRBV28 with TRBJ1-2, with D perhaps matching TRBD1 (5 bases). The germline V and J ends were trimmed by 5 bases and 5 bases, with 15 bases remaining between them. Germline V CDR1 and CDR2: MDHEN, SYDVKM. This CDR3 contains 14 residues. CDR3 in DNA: TGTGCCAGCAGTGGCGGTGCAGGGATTTATGGCTACACCTTC. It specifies CASSGGAGIYGYTF.

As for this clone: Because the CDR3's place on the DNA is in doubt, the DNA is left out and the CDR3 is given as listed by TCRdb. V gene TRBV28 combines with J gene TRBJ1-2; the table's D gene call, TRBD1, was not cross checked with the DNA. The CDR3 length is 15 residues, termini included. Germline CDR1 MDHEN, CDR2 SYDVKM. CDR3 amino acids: CASSFRARGDYGYTF.

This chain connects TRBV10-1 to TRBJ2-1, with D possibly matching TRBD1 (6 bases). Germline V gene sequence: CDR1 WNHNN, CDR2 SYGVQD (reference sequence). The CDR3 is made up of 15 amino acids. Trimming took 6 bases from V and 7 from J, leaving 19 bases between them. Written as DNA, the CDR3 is TGCGCCAGCAGAACCGGGACACCGTCTACAAATGAGCAGTTCTTC. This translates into CASRTGTPSTNEQFF.

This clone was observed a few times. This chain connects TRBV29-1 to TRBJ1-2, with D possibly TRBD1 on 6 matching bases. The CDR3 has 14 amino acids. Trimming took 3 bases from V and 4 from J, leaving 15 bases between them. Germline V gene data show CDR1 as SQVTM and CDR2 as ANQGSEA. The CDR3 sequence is CSVDGPGVGYGYTF. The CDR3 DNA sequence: TGCAGCGTTGACGGTCCAGGGGTAGGCTATGGCTACACCTTC.

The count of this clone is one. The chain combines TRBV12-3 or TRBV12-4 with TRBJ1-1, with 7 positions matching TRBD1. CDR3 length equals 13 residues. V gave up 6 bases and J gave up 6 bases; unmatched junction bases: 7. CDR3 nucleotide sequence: TGTGCCAGCAGCCTACAGGGGAAGTCTGAAGCTTTCTTT. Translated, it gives CASSLQGKSEAFF.

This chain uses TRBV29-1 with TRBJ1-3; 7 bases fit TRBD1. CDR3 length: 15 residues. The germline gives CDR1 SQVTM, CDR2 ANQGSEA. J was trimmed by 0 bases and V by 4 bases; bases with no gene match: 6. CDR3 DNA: TGCAGCGTTGTCGCTCCAGGGGGCTCTGGAAACACCATATATTTT. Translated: CSVVAPGGSGNTIYF.

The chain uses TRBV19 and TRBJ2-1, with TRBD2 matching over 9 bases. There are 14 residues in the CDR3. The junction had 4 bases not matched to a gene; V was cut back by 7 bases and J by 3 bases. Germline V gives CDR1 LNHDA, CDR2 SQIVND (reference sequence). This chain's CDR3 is CASKERGDYNEQFF. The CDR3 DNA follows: TGTGCCAGTAAGGAGCGGGGGGACTACAATGAGCAGTTCTTC.

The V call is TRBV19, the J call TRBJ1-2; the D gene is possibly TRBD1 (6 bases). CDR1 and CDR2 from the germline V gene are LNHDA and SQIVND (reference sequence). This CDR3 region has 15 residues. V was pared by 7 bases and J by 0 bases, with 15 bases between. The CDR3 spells CASNSLTGTNYGYTF. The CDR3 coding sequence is TGTGCCAGTAACTCGTTGACAGGAACTAACTATGGCTACACCTTC. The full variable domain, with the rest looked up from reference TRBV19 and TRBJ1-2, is DGGITQSPKYLFRKEGQNVTLSCEQNLNHDAMYWYRQDPGQGLRLIYYSQIVNDFQKGDIAEGYSVSREKKESFPLTVTSAQKNPTAFYLCASNSLTGTNYGYTFGSGTRLTVV.

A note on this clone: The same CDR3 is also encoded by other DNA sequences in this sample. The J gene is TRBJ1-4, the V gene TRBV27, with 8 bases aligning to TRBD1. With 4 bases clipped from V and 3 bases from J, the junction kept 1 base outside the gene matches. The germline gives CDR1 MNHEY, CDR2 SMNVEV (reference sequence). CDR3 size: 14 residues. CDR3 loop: CASSSRGPNEKLFF. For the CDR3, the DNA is TGTGCCAGCAGTTCCAGGGGGCCTAATGAAAAACTGTTTTTT.

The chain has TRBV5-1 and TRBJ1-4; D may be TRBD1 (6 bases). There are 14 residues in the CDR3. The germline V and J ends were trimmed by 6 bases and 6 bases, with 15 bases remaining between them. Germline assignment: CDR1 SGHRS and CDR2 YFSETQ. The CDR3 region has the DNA TGCGCCAGCACCCTGACAGGCGGAGATGAAAAACTGTTTTTT. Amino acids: CASTLTGGDEKLFF.

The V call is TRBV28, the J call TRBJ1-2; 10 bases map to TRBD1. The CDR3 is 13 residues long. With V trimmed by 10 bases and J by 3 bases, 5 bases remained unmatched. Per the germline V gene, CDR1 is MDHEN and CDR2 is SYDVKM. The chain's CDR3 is CAIDRGLYYGYTF. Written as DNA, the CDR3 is TGTGCCATCGACAGGGGGCTATACTATGGCTACACCTTC.

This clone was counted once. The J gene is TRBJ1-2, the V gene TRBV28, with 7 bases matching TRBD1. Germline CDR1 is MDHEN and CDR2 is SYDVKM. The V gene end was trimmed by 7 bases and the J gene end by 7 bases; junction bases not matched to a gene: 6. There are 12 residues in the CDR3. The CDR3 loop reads CASTQTGVGYTF. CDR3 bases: TGTGCCAGCACCCAAACAGGGGTTGGCTACACCTTC.

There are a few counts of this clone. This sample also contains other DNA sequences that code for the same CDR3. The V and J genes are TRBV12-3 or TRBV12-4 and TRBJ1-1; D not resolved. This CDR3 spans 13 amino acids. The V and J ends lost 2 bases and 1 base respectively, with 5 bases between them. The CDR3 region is CASSLTQNTEAFF. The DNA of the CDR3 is TGTGCCAGCAGTTTAACACAGAACACTGAAGCTTTCTTT.

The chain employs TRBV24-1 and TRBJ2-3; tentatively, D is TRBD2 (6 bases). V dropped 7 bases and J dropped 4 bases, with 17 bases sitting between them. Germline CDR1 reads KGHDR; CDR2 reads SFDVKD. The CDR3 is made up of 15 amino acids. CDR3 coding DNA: TGTGCCACCAGCCCGCTTGGCGGGGCCTCAGATACGCAGTATTTT. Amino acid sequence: CATSPLGGASDTQYF.

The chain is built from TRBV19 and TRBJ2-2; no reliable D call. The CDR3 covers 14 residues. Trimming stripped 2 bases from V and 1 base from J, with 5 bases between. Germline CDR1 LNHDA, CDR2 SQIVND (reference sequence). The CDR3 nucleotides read TGTGCCAGTAGTATACAGAAGAACACCGGGGAGCTGTTTTTT. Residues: CASSIQKNTGELFF.

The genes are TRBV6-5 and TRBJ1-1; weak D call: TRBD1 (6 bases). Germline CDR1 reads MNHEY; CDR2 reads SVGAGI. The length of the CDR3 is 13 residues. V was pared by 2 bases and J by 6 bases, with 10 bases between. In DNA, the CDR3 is TGTGCCAGCAGTTACGAAGGGGGTTCTGAAGCTTTCTTT. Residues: CASSYEGGSEAFF.

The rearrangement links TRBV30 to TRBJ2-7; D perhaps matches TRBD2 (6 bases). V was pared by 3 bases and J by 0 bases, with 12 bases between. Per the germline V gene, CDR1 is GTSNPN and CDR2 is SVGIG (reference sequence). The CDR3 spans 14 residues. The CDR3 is CAWSVGGSSYEQYV. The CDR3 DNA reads TGTGCCTGGAGCGTGGGGGGAAGCTCCTACGAGCAGTACGTC.

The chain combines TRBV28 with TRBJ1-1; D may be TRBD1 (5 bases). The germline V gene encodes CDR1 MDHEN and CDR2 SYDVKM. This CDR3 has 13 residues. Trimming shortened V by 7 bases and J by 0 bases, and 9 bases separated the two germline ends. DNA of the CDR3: TGTGCCAGCACCGGACAAGTGAACACTGAAGCTTTCTTT. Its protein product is CASTGQVNTEAFF.

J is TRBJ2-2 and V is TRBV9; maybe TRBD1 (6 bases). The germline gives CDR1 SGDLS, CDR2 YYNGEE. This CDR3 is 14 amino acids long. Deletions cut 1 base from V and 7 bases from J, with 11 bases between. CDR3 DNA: TGTGCCAGCAGCGTAACAGGGATCGACGGGGAGCTGTTTTTT. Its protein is CASSVTGIDGELFF.

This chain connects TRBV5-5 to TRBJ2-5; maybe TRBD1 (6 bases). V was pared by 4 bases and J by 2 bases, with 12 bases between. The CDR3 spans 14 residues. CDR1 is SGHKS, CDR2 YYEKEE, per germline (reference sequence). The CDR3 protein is CASSPGTTQETQYF. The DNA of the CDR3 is TGTGCCAGCAGCCCCGGGACAACGCAAGAGACCCAGTACTTC.

Written as DNA, the CDR3 is TGTGCCAGCAGCTTAGGCTGGGACAGGGCAGACTACAATGAGCAGTTCTTC. It codes for CASSLGWDRADYNEQFF. V is TRBV11-2 and J is TRBJ2-1; 9 bases are shared with TRBD1. After removal of 1 base from V and 3 bases from J, the junction contained 7 bases not matched to a gene. The germline V gene encodes CDR1 SGHAT and CDR2 FQNNGV. This CDR3 is 17 amino acids long.

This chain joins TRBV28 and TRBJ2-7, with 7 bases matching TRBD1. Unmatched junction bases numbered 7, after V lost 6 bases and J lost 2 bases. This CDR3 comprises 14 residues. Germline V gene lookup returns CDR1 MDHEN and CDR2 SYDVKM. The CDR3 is CASSGPGQTYEQYV. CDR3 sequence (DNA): TGTGCCAGCAGCGGGCCGGGACAGACCTACGAGCAGTACGTC.

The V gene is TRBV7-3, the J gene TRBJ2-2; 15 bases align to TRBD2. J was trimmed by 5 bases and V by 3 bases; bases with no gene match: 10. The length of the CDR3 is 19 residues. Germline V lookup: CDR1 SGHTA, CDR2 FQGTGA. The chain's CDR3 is CASSFSGLAGGSPTGELFF. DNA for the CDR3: TGTGCCAGCAGCTTTTCCGGACTAGCGGGGGGGTCACCTACCGGGGAGCTGTTTTTT.

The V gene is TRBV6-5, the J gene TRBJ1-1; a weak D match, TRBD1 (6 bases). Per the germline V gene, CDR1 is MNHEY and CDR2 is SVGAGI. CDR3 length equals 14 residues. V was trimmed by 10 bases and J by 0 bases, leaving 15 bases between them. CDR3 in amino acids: CATLPGHMNTEAFF. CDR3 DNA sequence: TGTGCCACTCTCCCGGGACACATGAACACTGAAGCTTTCTTT.

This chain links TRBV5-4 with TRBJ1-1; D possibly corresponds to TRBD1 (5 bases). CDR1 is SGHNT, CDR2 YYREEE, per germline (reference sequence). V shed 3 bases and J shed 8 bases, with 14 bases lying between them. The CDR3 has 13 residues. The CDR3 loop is CASSSSRGEEAFF. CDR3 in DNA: TGTGCCAGCAGCTCCTCCCGGGGGGAAGAAGCTTTCTTT.

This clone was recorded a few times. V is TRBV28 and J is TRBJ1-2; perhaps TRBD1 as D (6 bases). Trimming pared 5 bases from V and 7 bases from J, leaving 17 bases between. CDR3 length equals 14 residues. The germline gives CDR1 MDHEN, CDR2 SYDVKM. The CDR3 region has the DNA TGTGCCAGCAGTCCGACGAGGGGGGAGGGTGGCTACACCTTC. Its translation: CASSPTRGEGGYTF.

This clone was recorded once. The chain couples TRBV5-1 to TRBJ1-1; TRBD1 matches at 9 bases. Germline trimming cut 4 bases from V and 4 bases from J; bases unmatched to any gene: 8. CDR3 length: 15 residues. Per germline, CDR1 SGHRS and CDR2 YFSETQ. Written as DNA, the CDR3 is TGCGCCAGCAGCGTACGGACAGGGGAGGGCACTGAAGCTTTCTTT. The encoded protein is CASSVRTGEGTEAFF. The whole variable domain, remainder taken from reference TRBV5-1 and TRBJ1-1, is KAGVTQTPRYLIKTRGQQVTLSCSPISGHRSVSWYQQTPGQGLQFLFEYFSETQRNKGNFPGRFSGRQFSNSRSEMNVSTLELGDSALYLCASSVRTGEGTEAFFGQGTRLTVV.

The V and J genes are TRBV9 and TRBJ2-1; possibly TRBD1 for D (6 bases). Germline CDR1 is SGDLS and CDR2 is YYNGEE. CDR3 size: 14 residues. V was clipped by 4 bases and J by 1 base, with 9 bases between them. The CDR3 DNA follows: TGTGCCAGCAGCTCAGGGGTATCCTACAATGAGCAGTTCTTC. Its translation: CASSSGVSYNEQFF. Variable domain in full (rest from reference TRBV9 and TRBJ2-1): DSGVTQTPKHLITATGQRVTLRCSPRSGDLSVYWYQQSLDQGLQFLIQYYNGEERAKGNILERFSAQQFPDLHSELNLSSLELGDSALYFCASSSGVSYNEQFFGPGTRLTVL.